Below, 4 T cell receptor beta chains from the same sample are listed, as sequenced in a study of glioma-infiltrating T cells after dendritic cell vaccination. Stated time point: after dendritic cell vaccination, including at tumor progression/relapse. Measured with immunoSEQ multiplex PCR; TCRdb has only the in-frame clones, and not every one. Among 100,000 or so clones listed, 90% were seen once. Sequencing used blood, obtained after dendritic cell vaccination. These receptors came from a human donor with glioblastoma.

V usage is TRBV29-1 and J usage is TRBJ2-1, with a possible D match to TRBD2 (5 bases). The CDR3 length is 11 residues. Per germline, CDR1 SQVTM and CDR2 ANQGSEA. V was cut by 4 bases and J by 9 bases, with 10 bases left in between. The CDR3 DNA is TGCAGCGTTGTAGTAGCGCCTGAGCAGTTCTTC. Its translation is CSVVVAPEQFF.

The V and J genes are TRBV6-6 and TRBJ2-1; tentatively, D is TRBD2 (6 bases). V shed 4 bases and J shed 1 base, with 14 bases lying between them. The CDR3 has 16 amino acids. CDR1 and CDR2 (germline): MNHNY, SVGAGI (reference sequence). This CDR3 reads CASSSPSGTSYNEQFF. CDR3 nucleotide sequence: TGTGCCAGCAGTTCCCCCTCCGGGACTTCCTACAATGAGCAGTTCTTC.

The rearrangement joins TRBV6-5 to TRBJ1-6; D unresolved. V lost 0 bases and J lost 8, with 11 bases in between. There are 15 residues in the CDR3. In germline, CDR1 is MNHEY, CDR2 SVGAGI. The CDR3 coding sequence is TGTGCCAGCAGTTACTCGGGCAGCAAGCATTCACCCCTCCACTTT. It yields the protein CASSYSGSKHSPLHF.

This rearrangement joins TRBV7-6 to TRBJ2-2; D remains unclear. The CDR3 covers 12 residues. The V end lost 5 bases, the J end lost 5 bases, and 6 bases lay between the germline ends. Germline loops: CDR1 SGHVS, CDR2 FNYEAQ. CDR3 in amino acids: CASSRGTGELFF. The DNA of the CDR3 is TGTGCCAGCAGCCGCGGAACCGGGGAGCTGTTTTTT.